Each of the 25 T cell receptor beta chains below was sequenced from the same sample in a study of metastatic and nonmetastatic thyroid tumors. Each patient went into thyroid surgery without having received any treatment. Through MiXCR, TCRdb re-clonotyped the PCR reads. The sample has over 25,000 clones, more than 12% seen once. Specimen: blood. These receptor sequences come from a female donor with papillary thyroid cancer or a benign thyroid nodule (not recorded which). Some clones in this sample may be carry-over from other donors' samples.

This clone was counted ten times or more. V is TRBV20-1 and J is TRBJ1-5; no clear D gene. This CDR3 has 15 amino acids. V shed 6 bases and J shed 0 bases, with 15 bases lying between them. The germline V gene encodes CDR1 DFQATT and CDR2 SNEGSKA (reference sequence). This chain's CDR3 is CSASPRQTSNQPQHF. For the CDR3, the DNA is TGCAGTGCCTCCCCCCGGCAAACTAGCAATCAGCCCCAGCATTTT.

This clone was recorded many times. J is TRBJ2-7 and V is TRBV6-2 or TRBV6-3; TRBD2 matches 11 bases. V lost 7 bases and J lost 2; bases outside the gene matches: 4. The CDR3 sequence is 14 residues long. CDR1 is MNHEY, CDR2 SVGEGT, per germline. The CDR3 coding sequence is TGTGCCAGCACTTTGACTAGCGGGACCTACGAGCAGTACTTC. Protein sequence: CASTLTSGTYEQYF.

The genes are TRBV2 and TRBJ2-7; D uncertain. The V gene lost 4 bases and the J gene lost 0 bases, with 10 bases spanning the gap. This CDR3 has 14 residues. CDR1 and CDR2 (germline): SNHLY, FYNNEI. This CDR3 reads CASSVRGISYEQYF. CDR3 in DNA: TGTGCCAGCAGTGTTAGAGGTATCTCCTACGAGCAGTACTTC.

This clone occurred many times. The CDR3 DNA is TGCGCCAGCAGCCTAGAAAGGGATCAGCCCCAGCATTTT. Translation: CASSLERDQPQHF. V and J are TRBV10-2 and TRBJ1-5; D gene uncertain. In germline, CDR1 is WSHSY, CDR2 SAAADI. The CDR3 contains 13 residues. Trimming took 6 bases from V and 5 from J, leaving 11 bases between them.

This clone was found many times. The gene calls are TRBV7-9 and TRBJ2-2; 7 bases are a match to TRBD2. Germline V gene lookup returns CDR1 SEHNR and CDR2 FQNEAQ (reference sequence). The CDR3 loop spans 17 amino acids. CDR3 protein: CALVGGEISGRTGELFF. In nucleotides, the CDR3 is TGTGCTTTAGTGGGAGGGGAAATATCGGGACGCACCGGGGAGCTGTTTTTT.

This clone was observed many times. The genes are TRBV19 and TRBJ2-3, with D tentatively TRBD1 (5 bases). V gave up 5 bases and J gave up 4 bases, with 13 bases separating them. Looked up from germline, CDR1 is LNHDA and CDR2 is SQIVND (reference sequence). This CDR3 is built from 14 residues. In DNA form, the CDR3 reads TGTGCCAGTAGTTATGGGGCCGGCTCAGATACGCAGTATTTT. This codes for CASSYGAGSDTQYF.

The chain carries TRBV20-1 and TRBJ1-6, with D possibly TRBD1 on 5 matching bases. Germline assignment: CDR1 DFQATT and CDR2 SNEGSKA (reference sequence). V lost 6 bases, J lost 0 bases, and 15 bases lay in between. This CDR3 contains 16 residues. CDR3 protein: CSALRDQSSYNSPLHF. As DNA, the CDR3 is TGCAGTGCGCTCCGGGACCAGAGCTCCTATAATTCACCCCTCCACTTT.

This clone has a count of ten or more. The gene calls are TRBV24-1 and TRBJ2-5; D perhaps matches TRBD1 (5 bases). V was shortened by 4 bases and J by 6 bases, with 17 bases between the two germline ends. In germline, CDR1 is KGHDR, CDR2 SFDVKD. The CDR3 is made up of 15 amino acids. The CDR3 DNA reads TGTGCCACCAGTGACCCCAGGACAACATTGAAGACCCAGTACTTC. Protein product: CATSDPRTTLKTQYF.

The V call is TRBV11-3, the J call TRBJ2-7; the D gene is possibly TRBD1 (5 bases). With 0 bases removed from V and 6 bases from J, the gap between germline ends came to 12 bases. Per the germline V gene, CDR1 is SGHNT and CDR2 is YENEEA. This CDR3 contains 14 residues. Here the CDR3 DNA reads TGTGCCAGCAGCTTAGACAGGGAATCCCCCGAGCAGTACTTC. This translates into CASSLDRESPEQYF.

V usage is TRBV6-1 and J usage is TRBJ2-1; D is possibly TRBD2 (6 bases). There are 15 residues in the CDR3. Per the germline V gene, CDR1 is MNHNS and CDR2 is SASEGT. The V and J ends lost 5 bases and 4 bases respectively, with 15 bases between them. Written as DNA, the CDR3 is TGTGCCAGCAGTCCGCTAGCGCGAGAATACAATGAGCAGTTCTTC. This encodes CASSPLAREYNEQFF.

At least ten counts were recorded for this clone. This CDR3 is CASSELGGLAGGYTF. CDR3 DNA sequence: TGTGCCAGCAGTGAATTAGGGGGCCTTGCCGGGGGCTACACCTTC. V gene TRBV25-1 combines with J gene TRBJ1-2; 7 bases align to TRBD1. V gave up 1 base and J gave up 8 bases; unmatched junction bases: 10. Per germline, CDR1 MGHDK and CDR2 SYGVNS. CDR3 length: 15 amino acids.

This clone was found many times. The chain carries TRBV12-3 or TRBV12-4 and TRBJ2-2, with D uncertain. The CDR3 is 12 amino acids. The V end lost 5 bases, the J end lost 1 base, and 2 bases lay between the germline ends. CDR3 DNA sequence: TGTGCCAGCAGTCAGAACACCGGGGAGCTGTTTTTT. Protein product: CASSQNTGELFF.

This clone is medium-sized. The chain carries TRBV6-5 and TRBJ2-1; no clear D. Trimming stripped 0 bases from V and 5 bases from J, with 20 bases between. The CDR3 is made up of 18 amino acids. CDR1 is MNHEY, CDR2 SVGAGI, per germline. The CDR3 DNA reads as TGTGCCAGCAGTTACTCGCAATCAGTGAGACAAGTAAACAATGAGCAGTTCTTC. Translation: CASSYSQSVRQVNNEQFF.

This chain uses TRBV20-1 with TRBJ2-7; D possibly corresponds to TRBD2 (6 bases). V was clipped by 5 bases and J by 0 bases, with 20 bases between them. CDR3 length equals 16 residues. Germline CDR1 DFQATT, CDR2 SNEGSKA (reference sequence). The CDR3 DNA reads TGCAGTGCTGCCGATCTATTTCGCGGGAACTCCTACGAGCAGTACTTC. Translated: CSAADLFRGNSYEQYF.

This clone was seen ten or more times. The chain carries TRBV7-9 and TRBJ2-7, with D uncertain. Trimming took off 5 bases at V and 6 bases at J, with 20 bases between the two ends. The CDR3 is made up of 15 amino acids. Germline V CDR1 and CDR2: SEHNR, FQNEAQ (reference sequence). The CDR3 is CASSPNPTALAEQYF. Written as DNA, the CDR3 is TGTGCCAGCAGCCCTAACCCTACGGCCTTGGCCGAGCAGTACTTC.

This clone was seen ten or more times. The chain joins TRBV18 to TRBJ1-5; TRBD1 might be the D (6 bases). The V end lost 3 bases, the J end lost 7 bases, and 16 bases lay between the germline ends. The CDR3 has 15 residues. Germline V lookup: CDR1 KGHSH, CDR2 LQKENI. CDR3 loop: CASSPVGGAGQPQHF. The CDR3, as DNA: TGTGCCAGCTCACCGGTCGGGGGGGCCGGACAGCCCCAGCATTTT.

This clone was seen at least ten times. The J gene is TRBJ2-1, the V gene TRBV18; possible D gene TRBD2, 5 bases. This CDR3 has 13 residues. Germline CDR1 reads KGHSH; CDR2 reads LQKENI. With 3 bases removed from V and 8 bases from J, the gap between germline ends came to 11 bases. The CDR3 region has the DNA TGTGCCAGCTCACCGAGACATAGCGATGAGCAGTTCTTC. Translation gives CASSPRHSDEQFF.

This chain links TRBV2 with TRBJ2-7, with 15 nucleotides matching TRBD2. The germline CDR1 and CDR2 sequences are SNHLY and FYNNEI. The CDR3 extends over 18 amino acids. V was clipped by 4 bases and J by 2 bases; unmatched bases: 9. The DNA for the CDR3 is TGTGCCAGCAGTGGACCTGGACTAGCGGGGGGGTTACCCTACGAGCAGTACTTC. Translation gives CASSGPGLAGGLPYEQYF.

Many counts were recorded for this clone. The rearrangement links TRBV19 to TRBJ1-1; D possibly corresponds to TRBD1 (6 bases). Per the germline V gene, CDR1 is LNHDA and CDR2 is SQIVND (reference sequence). V dropped 5 bases and J dropped 5 bases, with 12 bases sitting between them. The CDR3 loop spans 13 amino acids. This CDR3 is CASSQGLGTEAFF. As DNA, the CDR3 is TGTGCCAGTAGTCAGGGGTTGGGGACTGAAGCTTTCTTT.

The chain couples TRBV7-9 to TRBJ2-7; 10 bases map to TRBD2. The CDR3 covers 14 residues. The V gene's germline CDR1 is SEHNR and CDR2 FQNEAQ (reference sequence). J lost 3 bases, V lost 5 bases, and 4 bases had no gene match. The CDR3 is CASSPSGGLYEQYF. The DNA for the CDR3 is TGTGCCAGCAGCCCTAGCGGGGGTCTCTACGAGCAGTACTTC.

This clone was recorded a few times. The chain carries TRBV2 and TRBJ2-7; D uncertain. The CDR3 is 13 amino acids. V gave up 1 base and J gave up 0 bases, with 4 bases separating them. Germline V CDR1 and CDR2: SNHLY, FYNNEI. The CDR3: CASSEDGSYEQYF. CDR3 DNA sequence: TGTGCCAGCAGTGAAGACGGCTCCTACGAGCAGTACTTC.

The chain uses TRBV6-1 and TRBJ1-1, with D perhaps TRBD1 (5 bases). The CDR3 length is 15 residues. Trimming removed 5 bases at V and 1 base at J, with 14 bases between. Germline V gives CDR1 MNHNS, CDR2 SASEGT. CDR3 sequence (DNA): TGTGCCAGCAGTTGGATAGGGGAGGGGAACACTGAAGCTTTCTTT. Residues: CASSWIGEGNTEAFF.

Ten or more counts support this clone. Other DNA sequences in this sample translate to the same CDR3. V and J are TRBV4-1 and TRBJ1-4; the D is unclear. Trimming pared 4 bases from V and 2 bases from J, leaving 11 bases between. There are 15 residues in the CDR3. The germline gives CDR1 MGHRA, CDR2 YSYEKL. CDR3 sequence reads: CASSPYTTTNEKLFF. The DNA of the CDR3 is TGCGCCAGCAGCCCTTACACCACGACTAATGAAAAACTGTTTTTT.

This clone was detected many times. Other DNA sequences in the same sample also yield this CDR3. This rearrangement joins TRBV12-3 or TRBV12-4 to TRBJ2-5; a weak D match, TRBD2 (6 bases). The CDR3 runs 13 residues. The V gene lost 4 bases and the J gene lost 5 bases, with 11 bases spanning the gap. The DNA for the CDR3 is TGTGCCAGCAGTTCCTCGGGGAGGGAGACCCAGTACTTC. Translated, it gives CASSSSGRETQYF.

The table lists this clone with many counts. The same CDR3 can be traced to other DNA sequences in this sample. The chain has TRBV5-1 and TRBJ2-5; D unclear. Germline CDR1 SGHRS, CDR2 YFSETQ. Trimming took off 6 bases at V and 5 bases at J, with 20 bases between the two ends. The CDR3 totals 15 residues. In DNA, the CDR3 is TGCGCCAGCACACGCTCCGGCCAAGCACGGGAGACCCAGTACTTC. Its protein product is CASTRSGQARETQYF.